This T cell receptor (beta chain) was found in a study of metastatic and nonmetastatic thyroid tumors. Background on the study: Repertoire comparisons spanned blood and tumor or nodule tissue from malignant and benign thyroid patients.

The table lists this clone with a few counts. TCRdb re-called the PCR reads via MiXCR. The sample lists roughly 15,000 clones; 26% were seen once. Thyroid surgery had not been preceded by any treatment in any patient. Trimming at V came to 9 bases and at J to 1 base, leaving 11 bases not matched to a gene. This CDR3 comprises 16 residues. Germline CDR1 and CDR2: LNHDA and SQIVND (reference sequence). The clonotype comes from a female donor with papillary thyroid cancer or a benign thyroid nodule (not recorded which). Some clones in this sample may be carry-over from other donors' samples. The V and J genes are TRBV19 and TRBJ1-5, with 8 positions matching TRBD1. The material sequenced was tumor tissue. In nucleotides, the CDR3 is TGTGCCAGCTCCACAGGGGGGTATACGAGCAATCAGCCCCAGCATTTT. Protein product: CASSTGGYTSNQPQHF.